Detailed here is one TCR beta chain. This specimen comes from a study of shared clonotypes between healthy human individuals. J lost 3 bases, V lost 6 bases, and 17 bases had no gene match. CDR3 length equals 16 residues. Germline V gives CDR1 SQVTM, CDR2 ANQGSEA. Naivety among CD8 cells was defined by CD45RO negativity and positive CCR7 selection, thereby excluding terminally differentiated effector memory CD45RA+ cells. The table came from immunoSEQ multiplex PCR; TCRdb's copy has only in-frame clones and leaves some out. This table has nearly 2 million clones, approximately 94% appearing once. Sample: naive CD8+ T cells sorted from blood. The chain carries TRBV29-1 and TRBJ2-7, with 7 bases fitting TRBD2. This sequence originates from a man aged 18 to 29 in good health. The CDR3: CSVLGGASGALYEQYF. CDR3 in DNA: TGCAGCGTCCTCGGAGGGGCTAGCGGTGCCCTCTACGAGCAGTACTTC.